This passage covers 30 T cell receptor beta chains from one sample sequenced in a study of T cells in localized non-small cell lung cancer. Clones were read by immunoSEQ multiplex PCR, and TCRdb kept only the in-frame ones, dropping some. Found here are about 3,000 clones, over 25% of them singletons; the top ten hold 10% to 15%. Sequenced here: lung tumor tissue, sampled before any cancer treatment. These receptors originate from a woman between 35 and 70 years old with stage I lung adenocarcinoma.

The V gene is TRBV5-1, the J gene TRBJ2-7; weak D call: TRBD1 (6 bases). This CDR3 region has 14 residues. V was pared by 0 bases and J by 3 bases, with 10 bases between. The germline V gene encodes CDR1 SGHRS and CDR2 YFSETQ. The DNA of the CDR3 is TGCGCCAGCAGCTTGGGAACAGGGAACTACGAGCAGTACTTC. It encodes CASSLGTGNYEQYF.

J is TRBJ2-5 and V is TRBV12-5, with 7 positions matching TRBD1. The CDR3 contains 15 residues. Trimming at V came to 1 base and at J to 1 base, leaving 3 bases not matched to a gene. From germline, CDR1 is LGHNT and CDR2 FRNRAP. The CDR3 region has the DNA TGTGCTAGTGGTTTGGAGGGGGCACTCCAAGAGACCCAGTACTTC. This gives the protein CASGLEGALQETQYF.

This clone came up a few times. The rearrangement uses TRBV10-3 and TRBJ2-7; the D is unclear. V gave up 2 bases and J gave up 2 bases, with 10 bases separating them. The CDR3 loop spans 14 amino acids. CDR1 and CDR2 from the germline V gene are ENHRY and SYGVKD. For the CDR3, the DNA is TGTGCCATCAGTGAGAAAAGGAATCCCTACGAGCAGTACTTC. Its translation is CAISEKRNPYEQYF.

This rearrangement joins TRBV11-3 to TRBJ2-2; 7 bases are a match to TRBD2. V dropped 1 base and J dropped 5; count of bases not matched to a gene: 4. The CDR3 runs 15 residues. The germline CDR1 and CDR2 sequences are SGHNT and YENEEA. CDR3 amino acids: CASSLGLARTGELFF. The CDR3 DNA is TGTGCCAGCAGCTTAGGACTAGCAAGGACCGGGGAGCTGTTTTTT.

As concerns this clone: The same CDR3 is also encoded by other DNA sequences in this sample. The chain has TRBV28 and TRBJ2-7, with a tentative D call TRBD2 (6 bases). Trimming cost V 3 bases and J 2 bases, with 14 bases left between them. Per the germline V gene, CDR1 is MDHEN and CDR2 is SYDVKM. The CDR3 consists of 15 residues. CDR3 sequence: CASSLGGGGTYEQYF. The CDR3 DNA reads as TGTGCCAGCAGTTTGGGTGGGGGAGGAACCTACGAGCAGTACTTC. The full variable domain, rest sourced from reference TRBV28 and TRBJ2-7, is DVKVTQSSRYLVKRTGEKVFLECVQDMDHENMFWYRQDPGLGLRLIYFSYDVKMKEKGDIPEGYSVSREKKERFSLILESASTNQTSMYLCASSLGGGGTYEQYFGPGTRLTVT.

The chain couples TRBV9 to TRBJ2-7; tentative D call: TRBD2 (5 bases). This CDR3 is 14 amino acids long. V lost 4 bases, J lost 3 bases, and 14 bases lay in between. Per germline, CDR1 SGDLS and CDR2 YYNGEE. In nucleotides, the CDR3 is TGTGCCAGCAGCCCGGGGAATTCAATCTACGAGCAGTACTTC. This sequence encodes CASSPGNSIYEQYF.

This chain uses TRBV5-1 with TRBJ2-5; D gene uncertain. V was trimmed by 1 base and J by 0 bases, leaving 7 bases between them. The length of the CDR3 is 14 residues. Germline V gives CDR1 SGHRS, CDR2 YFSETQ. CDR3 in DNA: TGCGCCAGCAGCTTGCATGGCCACCAAGAGACCCAGTACTTC. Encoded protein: CASSLHGHQETQYF.

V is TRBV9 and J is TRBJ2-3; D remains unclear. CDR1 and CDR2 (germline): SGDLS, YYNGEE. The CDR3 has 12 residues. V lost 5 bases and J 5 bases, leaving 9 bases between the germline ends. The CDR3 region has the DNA TGTGCCAGCAGAAGAGGTTTAGATACGCAGTATTTT. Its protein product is CASRRGLDTQYF.

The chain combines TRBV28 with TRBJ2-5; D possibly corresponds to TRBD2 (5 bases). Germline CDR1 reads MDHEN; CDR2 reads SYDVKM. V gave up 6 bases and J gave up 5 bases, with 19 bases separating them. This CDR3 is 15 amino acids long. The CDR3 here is CASRVGQDWGETQYF. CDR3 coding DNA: TGTGCCAGCAGGGTCGGGCAGGACTGGGGTGAGACCCAGTACTTC.

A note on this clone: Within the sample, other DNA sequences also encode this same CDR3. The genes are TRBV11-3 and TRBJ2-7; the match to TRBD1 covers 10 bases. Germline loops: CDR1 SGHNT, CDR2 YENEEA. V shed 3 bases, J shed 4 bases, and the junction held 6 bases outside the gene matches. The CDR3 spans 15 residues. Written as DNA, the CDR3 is TGTGCCAGCAGCTTGTTGGGACAGGGGTCATACGAGCAGTACTTC. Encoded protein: CASSLLGQGSYEQYF.

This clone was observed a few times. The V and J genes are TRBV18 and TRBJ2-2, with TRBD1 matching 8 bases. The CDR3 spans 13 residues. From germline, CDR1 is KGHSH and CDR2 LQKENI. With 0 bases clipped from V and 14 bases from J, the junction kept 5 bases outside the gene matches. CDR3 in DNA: TGTGCCAGCTCACCACCGTCCGGACAGGGTCTGTTTTTT. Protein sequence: CASSPPSGQGLFF.

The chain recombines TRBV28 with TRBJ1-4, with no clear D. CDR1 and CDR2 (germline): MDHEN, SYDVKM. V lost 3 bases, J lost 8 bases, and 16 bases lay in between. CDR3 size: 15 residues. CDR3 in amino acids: CASSFGGGEREKLFF. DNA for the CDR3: TGTGCCAGCAGTTTTGGTGGCGGGGAGAGGGAAAAACTGTTTTTT.

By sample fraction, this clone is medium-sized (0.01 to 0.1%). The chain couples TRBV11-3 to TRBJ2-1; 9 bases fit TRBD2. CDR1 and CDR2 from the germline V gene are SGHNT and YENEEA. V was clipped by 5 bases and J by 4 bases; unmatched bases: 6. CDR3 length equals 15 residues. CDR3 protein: CASSQTSGPYNEQFF. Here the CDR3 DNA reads TGTGCCAGCAGCCAAACTAGCGGGCCTTACAATGAGCAGTTCTTC.

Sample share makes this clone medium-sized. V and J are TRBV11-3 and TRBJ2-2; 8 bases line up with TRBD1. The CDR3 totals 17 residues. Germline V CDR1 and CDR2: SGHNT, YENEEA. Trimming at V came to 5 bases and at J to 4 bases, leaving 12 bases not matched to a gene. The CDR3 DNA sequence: TGTGCCAGCAGCCCGCCCGGCCAGGGGGCTGGCACCGGGGAGCTGTTTTTT. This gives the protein CASSPPGQGAGTGELFF.

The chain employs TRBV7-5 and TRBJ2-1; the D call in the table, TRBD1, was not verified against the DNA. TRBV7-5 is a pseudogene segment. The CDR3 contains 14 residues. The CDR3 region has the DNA TGTGCCAGCAGCCCGGACAGGGAATTCGATGAGCAGTTCTTC. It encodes CASSPDREFDEQFF.

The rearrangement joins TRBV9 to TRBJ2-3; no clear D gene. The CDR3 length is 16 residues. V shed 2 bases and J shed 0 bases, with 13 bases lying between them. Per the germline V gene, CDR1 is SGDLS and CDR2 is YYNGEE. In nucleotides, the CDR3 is TGTGCCAGCAGCGTTTCAGCTCCCCCAAGCACAGATACGCAGTATTTT. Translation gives CASSVSAPPSTDTQYF.

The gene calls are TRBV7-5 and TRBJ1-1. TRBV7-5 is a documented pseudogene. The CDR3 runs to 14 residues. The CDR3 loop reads CASSLSPGVPEAFF. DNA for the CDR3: TGTGCCAGCAGCTTAAGTCCGGGGGTCCCTGAAGCTTTCTTT.

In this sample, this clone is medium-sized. The CDR3 DNA is TGTGCCAGCAGCTTAATAGACACGGCTTATGGCTACACCTTC. It yields the protein CASSLIDTAYGYTF. J is TRBJ1-2 and V is TRBV11-3; D is unresolved. V shed 2 bases and J shed 5 bases, with 12 bases lying between them. Germline loops: CDR1 SGHNT, CDR2 YENEEA. The CDR3 is made up of 14 amino acids.

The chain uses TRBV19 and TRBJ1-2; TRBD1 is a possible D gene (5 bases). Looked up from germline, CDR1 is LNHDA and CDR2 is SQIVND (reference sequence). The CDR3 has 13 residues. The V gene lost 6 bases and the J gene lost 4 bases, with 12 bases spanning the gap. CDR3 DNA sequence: TGTGCCAGTAGATCCGGGGGATCCTATGGCTACACCTTC. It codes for CASRSGGSYGYTF.

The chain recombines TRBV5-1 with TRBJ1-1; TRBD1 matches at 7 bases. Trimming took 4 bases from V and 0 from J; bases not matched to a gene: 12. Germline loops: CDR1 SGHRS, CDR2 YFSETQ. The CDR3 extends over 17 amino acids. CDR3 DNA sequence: TGCGCCAGCAGCCTCCTTACGACAGGGCCTCTGAACACTGAAGCTTTCTTT. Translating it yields CASSLLTTGPLNTEAFF.

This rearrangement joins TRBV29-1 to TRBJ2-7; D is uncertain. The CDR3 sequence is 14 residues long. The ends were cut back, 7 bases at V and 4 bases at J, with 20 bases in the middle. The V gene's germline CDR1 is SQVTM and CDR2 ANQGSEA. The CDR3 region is CSAWIRAFPYEQYF. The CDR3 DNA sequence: TGCAGCGCCTGGATTAGGGCCTTCCCTTACGAGCAGTACTTC.

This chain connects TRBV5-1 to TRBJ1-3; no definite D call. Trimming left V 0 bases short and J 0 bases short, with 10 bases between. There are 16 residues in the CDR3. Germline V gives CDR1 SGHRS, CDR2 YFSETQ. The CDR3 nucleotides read TGCGCCAGCAGCTTGGCGCCTCCGAGCTCTGGAAACACCATATATTTT. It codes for CASSLAPPSSGNTIYF.

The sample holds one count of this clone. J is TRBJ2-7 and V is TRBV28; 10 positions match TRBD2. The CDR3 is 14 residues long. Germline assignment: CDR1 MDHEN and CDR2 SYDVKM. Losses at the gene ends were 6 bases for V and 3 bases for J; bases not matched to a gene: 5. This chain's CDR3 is CASRLAGVRYEQYF. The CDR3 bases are TGTGCCAGCAGGCTAGCGGGAGTTCGCTACGAGCAGTACTTC.

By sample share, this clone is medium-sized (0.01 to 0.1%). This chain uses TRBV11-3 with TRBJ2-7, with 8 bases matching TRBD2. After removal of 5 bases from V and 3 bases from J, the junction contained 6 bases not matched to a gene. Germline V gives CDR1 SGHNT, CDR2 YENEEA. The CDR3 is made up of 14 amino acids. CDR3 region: CASSPPGGDYEQYF. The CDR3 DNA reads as TGTGCCAGCAGCCCCCCGGGGGGGGACTACGAGCAGTACTTC.

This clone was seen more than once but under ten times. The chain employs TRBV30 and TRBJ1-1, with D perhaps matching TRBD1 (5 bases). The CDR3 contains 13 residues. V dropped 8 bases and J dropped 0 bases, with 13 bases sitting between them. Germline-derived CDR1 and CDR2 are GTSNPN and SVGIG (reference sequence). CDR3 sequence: CARSTALNTEAFF. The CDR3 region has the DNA TGTGCCCGCTCGACAGCTCTGAACACTGAAGCTTTCTTT.

The CDR3 here is CASGDGKRAGELFF. As DNA, the CDR3 is TGTGCCAGCGGGGACGGAAAACGCGCCGGGGAGCTGTTTTTT. This chain joins TRBV16 and TRBJ2-2, with D perhaps TRBD1 or TRBD2 (5 bases each). The CDR3 sequence is 14 residues long. V was cut by 8 bases and J by 6 bases, with 16 bases left in between. Germline CDR1 is KGHSY and CDR2 is FQNENV.

This CDR3 is CASSDKGGTGELFF. The CDR3, as DNA: TGTGCCAGCAGTGACAAGGGGGGCACCGGGGAGCTGTTTTTT. The J gene is TRBJ2-2, the V gene TRBV6-8; D might be TRBD1 or TRBD2, each matching 6 bases. Trimming cost V 5 bases and J 4 bases, with 11 bases left between them. Per the germline V gene, CDR1 is MNHGY and CDR2 is SAAAGT. CDR3 size: 14 residues.

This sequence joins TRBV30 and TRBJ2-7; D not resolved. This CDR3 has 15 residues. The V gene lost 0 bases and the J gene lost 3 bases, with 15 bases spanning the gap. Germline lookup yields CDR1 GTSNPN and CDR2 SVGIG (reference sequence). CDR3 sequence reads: CAWSVGWARNYEQYF. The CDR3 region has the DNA TGTGCCTGGAGTGTGGGATGGGCACGAAACTACGAGCAGTACTTC. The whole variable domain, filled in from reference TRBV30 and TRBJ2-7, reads SQTIHQWPATLVQPVGSPLSLECTVEGTSNPNLYWYRQAAGRGLQLLFYSVGIGQISSEVPQNLSASRPQDRQFILSSKKLLLSDSGFYLCAWSVGWARNYEQYFGPGTRLTVT.

The CDR3 is CASSIGGPYYGYTF. The DNA of the CDR3 is TGTGCCAGTAGTATAGGAGGGCCCTACTATGGCTACACCTTC. This chain links TRBV19 with TRBJ1-2; D is ambiguous. CDR1 and CDR2 (germline): LNHDA, SQIVND (reference sequence). Trimming took off 1 base at V and 3 bases at J, with 9 bases between the two ends. The CDR3 loop spans 14 amino acids.

CDR3 coding DNA: TGTGCCACCAGCAGAGGACAGGGAGCAGATACGCAGTATTTT. Protein: CATSRGQGADTQYF. The chain recombines TRBV15 with TRBJ2-3; 7 bases line up with TRBD1. The CDR3 loop spans 14 amino acids. CDR1 and CDR2 (germline): LNHNV, YYDKDF (reference sequence). The V segment lost 1 base and the J segment 4 bases; nucleotides outside the gene matches: 2.